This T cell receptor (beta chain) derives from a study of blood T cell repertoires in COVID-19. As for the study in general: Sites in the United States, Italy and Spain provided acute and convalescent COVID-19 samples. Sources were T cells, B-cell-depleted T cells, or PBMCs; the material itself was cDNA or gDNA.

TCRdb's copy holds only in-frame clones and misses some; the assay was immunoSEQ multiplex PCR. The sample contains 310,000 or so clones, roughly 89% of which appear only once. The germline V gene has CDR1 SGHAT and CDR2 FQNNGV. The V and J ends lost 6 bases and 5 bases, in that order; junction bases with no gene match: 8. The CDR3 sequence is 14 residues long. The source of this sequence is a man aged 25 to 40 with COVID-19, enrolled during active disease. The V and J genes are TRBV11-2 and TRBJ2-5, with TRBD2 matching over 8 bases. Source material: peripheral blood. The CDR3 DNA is TGTGCCAGCAGGGATGGGACTAGTGGGGAGACCCAGTACTTC. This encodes CASRDGTSGETQYF.